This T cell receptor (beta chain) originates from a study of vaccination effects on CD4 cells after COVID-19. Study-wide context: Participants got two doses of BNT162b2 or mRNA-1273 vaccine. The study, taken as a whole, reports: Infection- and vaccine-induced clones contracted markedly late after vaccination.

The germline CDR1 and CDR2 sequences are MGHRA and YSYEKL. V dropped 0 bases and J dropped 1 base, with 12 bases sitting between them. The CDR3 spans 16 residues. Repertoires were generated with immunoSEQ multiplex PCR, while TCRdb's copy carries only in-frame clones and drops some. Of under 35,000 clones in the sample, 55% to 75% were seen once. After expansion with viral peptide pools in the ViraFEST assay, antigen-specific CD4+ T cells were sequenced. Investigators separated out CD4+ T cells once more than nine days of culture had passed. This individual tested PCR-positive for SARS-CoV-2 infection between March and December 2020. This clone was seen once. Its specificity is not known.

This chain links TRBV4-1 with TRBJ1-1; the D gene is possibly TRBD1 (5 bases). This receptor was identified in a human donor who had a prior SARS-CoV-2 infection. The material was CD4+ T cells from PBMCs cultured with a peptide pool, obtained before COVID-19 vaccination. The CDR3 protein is CASSQDPDRPNTEAFF. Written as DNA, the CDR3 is TGCGCCAGCAGCCAAGACCCCGACAGACCGAACACTGAAGCTTTCTTT.